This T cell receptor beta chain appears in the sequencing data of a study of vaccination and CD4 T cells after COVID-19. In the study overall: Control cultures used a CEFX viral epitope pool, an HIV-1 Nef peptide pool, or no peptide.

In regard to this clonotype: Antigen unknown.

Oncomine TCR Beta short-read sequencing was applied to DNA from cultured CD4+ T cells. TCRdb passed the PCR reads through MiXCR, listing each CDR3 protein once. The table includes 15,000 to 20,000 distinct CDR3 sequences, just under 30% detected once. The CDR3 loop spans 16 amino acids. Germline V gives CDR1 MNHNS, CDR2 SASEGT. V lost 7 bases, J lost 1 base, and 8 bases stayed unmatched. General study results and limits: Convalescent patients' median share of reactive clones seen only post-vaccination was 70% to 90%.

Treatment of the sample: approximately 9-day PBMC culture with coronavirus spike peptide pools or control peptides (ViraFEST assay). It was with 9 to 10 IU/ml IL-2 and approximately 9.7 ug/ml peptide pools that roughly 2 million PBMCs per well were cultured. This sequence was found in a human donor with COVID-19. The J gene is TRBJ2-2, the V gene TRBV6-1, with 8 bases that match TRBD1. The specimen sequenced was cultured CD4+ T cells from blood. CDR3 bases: TGTGCCAGCACCCTAACAGGGGGATTGAACACCGGGGAGCTGTTTTTT. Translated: CASTLTGGLNTGELFF.